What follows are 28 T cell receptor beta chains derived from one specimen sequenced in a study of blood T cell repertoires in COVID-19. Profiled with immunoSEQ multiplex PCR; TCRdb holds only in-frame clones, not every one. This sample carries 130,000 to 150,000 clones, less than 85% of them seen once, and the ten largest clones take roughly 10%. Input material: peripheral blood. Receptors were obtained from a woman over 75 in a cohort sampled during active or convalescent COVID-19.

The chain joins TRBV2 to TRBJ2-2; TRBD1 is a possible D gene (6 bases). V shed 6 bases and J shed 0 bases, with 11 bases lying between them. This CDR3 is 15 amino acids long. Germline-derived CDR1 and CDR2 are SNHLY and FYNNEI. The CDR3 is CASRPDRTNTGELFF. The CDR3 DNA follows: TGTGCCAGCAGGCCGGACAGAACGAACACCGGGGAGCTGTTTTTT.

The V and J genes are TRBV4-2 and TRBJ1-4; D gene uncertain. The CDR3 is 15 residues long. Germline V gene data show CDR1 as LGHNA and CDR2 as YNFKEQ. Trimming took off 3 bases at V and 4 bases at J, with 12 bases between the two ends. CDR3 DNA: TGTGCCAGCAGCCAGCGGACTGAATATAATGAAAAACTGTTTTTT. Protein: CASSQRTEYNEKLFF.

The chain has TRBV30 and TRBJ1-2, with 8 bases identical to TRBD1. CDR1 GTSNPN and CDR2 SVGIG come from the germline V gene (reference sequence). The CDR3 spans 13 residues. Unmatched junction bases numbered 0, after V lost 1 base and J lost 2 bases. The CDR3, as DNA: TGTGCCTGGAGTGGACAGGGGAACTATGGCTACACCTTC. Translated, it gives CAWSGQGNYGYTF.

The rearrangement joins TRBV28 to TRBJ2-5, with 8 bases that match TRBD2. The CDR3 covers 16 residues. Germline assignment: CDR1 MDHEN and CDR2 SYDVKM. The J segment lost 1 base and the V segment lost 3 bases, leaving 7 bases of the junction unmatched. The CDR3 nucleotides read TGTGCCAGCAGTTTGATCGGTAGCGGGGCCCAAGAGACCCAGTACTTC. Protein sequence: CASSLIGSGAQETQYF.

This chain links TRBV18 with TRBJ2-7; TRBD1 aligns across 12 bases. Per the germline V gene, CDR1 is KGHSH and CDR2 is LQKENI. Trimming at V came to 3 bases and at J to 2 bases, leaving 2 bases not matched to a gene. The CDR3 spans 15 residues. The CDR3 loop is CASSPGTGGPYEQYV. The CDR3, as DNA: TGTGCCAGCTCACCCGGGACAGGGGGCCCCTACGAGCAGTACGTC.

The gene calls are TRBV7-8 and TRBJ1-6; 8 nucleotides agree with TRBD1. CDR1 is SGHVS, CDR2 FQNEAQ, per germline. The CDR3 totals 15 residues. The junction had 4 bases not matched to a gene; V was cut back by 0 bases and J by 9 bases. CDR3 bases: TGTGCCAGCAGCTTAGCCGGACAGGGTTTTTCACCCCTCCACTTT. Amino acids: CASSLAGQGFSPLHF. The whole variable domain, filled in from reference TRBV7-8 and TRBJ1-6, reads GAGVSQSPRYKVAKRGQDVALRCDPISGHVSLFWYQQALGQGPEFLTYFQNEAQLDKSGLPSDRFFAERPEGSVSTLKIQRTQQEDSAVYLCASSLAGQGFSPLHFGNGTRLTVT.

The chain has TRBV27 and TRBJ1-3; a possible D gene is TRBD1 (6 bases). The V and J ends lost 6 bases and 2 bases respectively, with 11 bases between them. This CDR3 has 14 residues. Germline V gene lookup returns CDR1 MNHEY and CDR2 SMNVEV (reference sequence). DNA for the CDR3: TGTGCCAGCAGATCACAGGGAACTGGAAACACCATATATTTT. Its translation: CASRSQGTGNTIYF.

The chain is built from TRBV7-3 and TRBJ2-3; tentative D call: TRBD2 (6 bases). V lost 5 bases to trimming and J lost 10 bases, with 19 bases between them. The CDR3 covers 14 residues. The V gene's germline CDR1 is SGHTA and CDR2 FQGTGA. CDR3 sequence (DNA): TGTGCCAGCAGCCCCGGGACTGGAGATCCTTCGCAGTATTTT. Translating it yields CASSPGTGDPSQYF.

The CDR3 protein is CASSPGLYEQYF. CDR3 in DNA: TGTGCCAGCAGTCCAGGACTCTACGAGCAGTACTTC. The chain couples TRBV6-5 to TRBJ2-7, with TRBD2 as a possible D gene (5 bases). Trimming took off 5 bases at V and 3 bases at J, with 8 bases between the two ends. The CDR3 totals 12 residues. Germline CDR1 and CDR2: MNHEY and SVGAGI.

DNA for the CDR3: TGTGCCAGCAGCTTAGCGCGAGGACAGGGACATCTTACGAACACCGGGGAGCTGTTTTTT. Protein product: CASSLARGQGHLTNTGELFF. The V gene is TRBV7-8, the J gene TRBJ2-2, with 8 bases identical to TRBD1. The ends lost 0 bases at V and 0 bases at J; junction bases unmatched: 12. Germline values: CDR1 SGHVS, CDR2 FQNEAQ. This CDR3 comprises 20 residues.

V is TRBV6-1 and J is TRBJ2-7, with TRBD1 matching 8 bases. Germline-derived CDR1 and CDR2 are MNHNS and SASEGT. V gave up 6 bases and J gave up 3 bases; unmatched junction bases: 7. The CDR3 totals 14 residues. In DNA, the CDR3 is TGTGCCAGCAGCTCACAGGGGGGAGGCTACGAGCAGTACGTC. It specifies CASSSQGGGYEQYV.

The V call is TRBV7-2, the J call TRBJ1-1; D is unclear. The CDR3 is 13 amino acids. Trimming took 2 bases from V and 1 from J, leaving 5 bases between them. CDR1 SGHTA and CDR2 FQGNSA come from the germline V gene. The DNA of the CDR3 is TGTGCCAGCAGCTTAACACAGAACACTGAAGCTTTCTTT. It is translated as CASSLTQNTEAFF. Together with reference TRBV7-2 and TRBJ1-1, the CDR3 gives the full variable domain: GAGVSQSPSNKVTEKGKDVELRCDPISGHTALYWYRQSLGQGLEFLIYFQGNSAPDKSGLPSDRFSAERTGGSVSTLTIQRTQQEDSAVYLCASSLTQNTEAFFGQGTRLTVV.

The CDR3 protein is CASSVRPYGYTF. The DNA for the CDR3 is TGTGCCAGCAGCGTGAGGCCGTATGGCTACACCTTC. This chain uses TRBV28 with TRBJ1-2; the D is unclear. The V gene's germline CDR1 is MDHEN and CDR2 SYDVKM. This CDR3 is built from 12 residues. Trimming shortened V by 6 bases and J by 5 bases, and 10 bases separated the two germline ends.

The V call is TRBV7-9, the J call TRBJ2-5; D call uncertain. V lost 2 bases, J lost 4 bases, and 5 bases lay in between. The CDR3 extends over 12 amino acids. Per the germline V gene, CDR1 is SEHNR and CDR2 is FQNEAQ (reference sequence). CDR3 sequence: CASSLQRETQYF. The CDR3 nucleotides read TGTGCCAGCAGCTTACAGCGAGAGACCCAGTACTTC.

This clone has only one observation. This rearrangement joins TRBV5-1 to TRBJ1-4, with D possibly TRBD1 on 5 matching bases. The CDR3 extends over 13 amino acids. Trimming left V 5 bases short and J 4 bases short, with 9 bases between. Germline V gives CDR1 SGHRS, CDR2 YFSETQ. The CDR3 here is CASRTVLNEKLFF. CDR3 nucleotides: TGCGCCAGCAGGACAGTCCTTAATGAAAAACTGTTTTTT.

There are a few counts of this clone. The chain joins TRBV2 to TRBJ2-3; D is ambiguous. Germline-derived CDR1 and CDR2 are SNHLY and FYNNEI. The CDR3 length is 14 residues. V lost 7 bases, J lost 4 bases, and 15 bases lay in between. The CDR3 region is CASNGLVRADTQYF. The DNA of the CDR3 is TGTGCCAGCAACGGCTTGGTCCGGGCAGATACGCAGTATTTT.

The CDR3 DNA reads as TGTGCCAGCATCAAACAGCTCATGAACACTGAAGCTTTCTTT. As protein: CASIKQLMNTEAFF. The chain couples TRBV5-6 to TRBJ1-1; D uncertain. Trimming shortened V by 6 bases and J by 0 bases, and 12 bases separated the two germline ends. From germline, CDR1 is SGHDT and CDR2 YYEEEE. This CDR3 contains 14 residues.

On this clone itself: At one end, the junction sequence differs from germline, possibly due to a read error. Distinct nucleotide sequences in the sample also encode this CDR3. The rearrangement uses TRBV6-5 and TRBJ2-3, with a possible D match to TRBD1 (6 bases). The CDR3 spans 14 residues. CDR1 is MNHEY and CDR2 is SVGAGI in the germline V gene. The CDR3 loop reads CASRGRGEYDTQYF. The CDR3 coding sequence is TGTGCCAGCCGGGGCAGGGGAGAGTATGATACACAGTATTTT.

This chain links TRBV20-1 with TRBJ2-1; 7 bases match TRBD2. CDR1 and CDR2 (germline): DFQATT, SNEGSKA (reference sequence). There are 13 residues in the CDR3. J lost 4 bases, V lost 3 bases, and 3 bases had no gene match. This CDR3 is CSASGRGYNEQFF. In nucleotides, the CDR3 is TGCAGTGCTAGTGGGCGGGGGTACAATGAGCAGTTCTTC.

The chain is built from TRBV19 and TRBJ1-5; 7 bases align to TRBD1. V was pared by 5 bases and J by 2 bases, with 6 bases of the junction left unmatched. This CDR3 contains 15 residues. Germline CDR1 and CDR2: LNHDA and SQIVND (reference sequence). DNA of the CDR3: TGTGCCAGTAGTGACAGGGATCCTCGCAATCAGCCCCAGCATTTT. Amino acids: CASSDRDPRNQPQHF.

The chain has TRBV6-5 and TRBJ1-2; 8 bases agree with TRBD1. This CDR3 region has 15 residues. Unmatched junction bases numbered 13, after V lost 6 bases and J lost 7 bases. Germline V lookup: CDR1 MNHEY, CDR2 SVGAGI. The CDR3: CASRTEWGDRTGYTF. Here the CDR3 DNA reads TGTGCCAGCAGAACCGAGTGGGGGGACAGGACTGGCTACACCTTC.

As DNA, the CDR3 is TGTGCCAGCAGCCCACTGGCAGGGACCTACGAGCAGTACGTC. It yields the protein CASSPLAGTYEQYV. The chain uses TRBV11-2 and TRBJ2-7; TRBD1 might be the D (5 bases). Germline assignment: CDR1 SGHAT and CDR2 FQNNGV. V lost 5 bases and J 2 bases, leaving 13 bases between the germline ends. The CDR3 sequence is 14 residues long.

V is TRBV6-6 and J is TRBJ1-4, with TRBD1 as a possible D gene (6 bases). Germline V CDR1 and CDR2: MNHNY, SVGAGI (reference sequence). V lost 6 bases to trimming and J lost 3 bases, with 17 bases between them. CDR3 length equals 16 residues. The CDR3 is CASSSGDIGSNEKLFF. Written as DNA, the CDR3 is TGTGCCAGCAGCTCAGGGGATATAGGGTCTAATGAAAAACTGTTTTTT.

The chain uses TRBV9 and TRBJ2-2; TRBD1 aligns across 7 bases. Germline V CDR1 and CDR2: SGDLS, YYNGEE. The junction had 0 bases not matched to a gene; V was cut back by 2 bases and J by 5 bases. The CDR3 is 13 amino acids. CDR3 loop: CASSVTGTGELFF. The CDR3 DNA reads TGTGCCAGCAGCGTGACAGGGACCGGGGAGCTGTTTTTT.

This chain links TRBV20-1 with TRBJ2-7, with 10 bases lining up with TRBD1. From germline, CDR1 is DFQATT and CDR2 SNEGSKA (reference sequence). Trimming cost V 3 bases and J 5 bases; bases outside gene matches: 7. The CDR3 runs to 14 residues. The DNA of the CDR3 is TGCAGTGCTAGTATTGGGACAGGGGACCACGAGCAGTACTTC. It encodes CSASIGTGDHEQYF.

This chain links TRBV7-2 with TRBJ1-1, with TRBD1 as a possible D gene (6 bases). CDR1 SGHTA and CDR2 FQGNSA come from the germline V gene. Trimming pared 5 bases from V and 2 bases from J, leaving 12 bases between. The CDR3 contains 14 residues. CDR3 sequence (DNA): TGTGCCAGCAGCAGGCGACAGGCTAACACTGAAGCTTTCTTT. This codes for CASSRRQANTEAFF.

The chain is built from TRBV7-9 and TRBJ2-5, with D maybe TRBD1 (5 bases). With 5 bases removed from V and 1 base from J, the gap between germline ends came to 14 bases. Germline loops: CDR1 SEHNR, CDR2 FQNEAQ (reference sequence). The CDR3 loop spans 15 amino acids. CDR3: CASSTIDSFQETQYF. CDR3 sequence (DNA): TGTGCCAGCAGCACGATTGACAGTTTCCAAGAGACCCAGTACTTC.

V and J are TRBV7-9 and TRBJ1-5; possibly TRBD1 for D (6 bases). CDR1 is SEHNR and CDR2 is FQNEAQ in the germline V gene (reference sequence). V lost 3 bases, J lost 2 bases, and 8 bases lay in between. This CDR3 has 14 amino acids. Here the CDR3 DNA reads TGTGCCAGCAGCTTGACAGGTGGCAATCAGCCCCAGCATTTT. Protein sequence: CASSLTGGNQPQHF.